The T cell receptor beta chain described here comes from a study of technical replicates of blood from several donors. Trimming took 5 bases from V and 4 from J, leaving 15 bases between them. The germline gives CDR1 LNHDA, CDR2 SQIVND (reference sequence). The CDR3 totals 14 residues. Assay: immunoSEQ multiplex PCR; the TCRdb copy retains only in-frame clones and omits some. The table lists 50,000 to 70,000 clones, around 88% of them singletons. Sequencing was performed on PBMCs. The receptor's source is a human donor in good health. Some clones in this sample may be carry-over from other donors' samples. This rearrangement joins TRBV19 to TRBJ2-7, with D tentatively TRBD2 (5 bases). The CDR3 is CASSPPGLIYEQYF. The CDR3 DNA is TGTGCCAGTAGTCCACCCGGACTCATTTACGAGCAGTACTTC.